The next 20 T cell receptor beta chains were all read from a single sample in a study of control samples from healthy donors and cancer patients. Libraries were prepared by immunoSEQ multiplex PCR; TCRdb keeps only in-frame clonotypes and omits some of them. This sample has roughly 120,000 clones, with 85% to 90% found just once. The sequenced sample was PBMCs. The receptors shown here come from a woman in her fifties or sixties with colorectal cancer.

The chain combines TRBV19 with TRBJ1-4; 8 positions match TRBD1. Germline assignment: CDR1 LNHDA and CDR2 SQIVND (reference sequence). The CDR3 length is 13 residues. With 9 bases clipped from V and 10 bases from J, the junction kept 10 bases outside the gene matches. CDR3 DNA: TGTGCCAGCCGGAGGGACAGGACCCGAAAACTGTTTTTT. Amino acid sequence: CASRRDRTRKLFF. Using reference TRBV19 and TRBJ1-4 for the parts outside the CDR3, the full variable domain is DGGITQSPKYLFRKEGQNVTLSCEQNLNHDAMYWYRQDPGQGLRLIYYSQIVNDFQKGDIAEGYSVSREKKESFPLTVTSAQKNPTAFYLCASRRDRTRKLFFGSGTQLSVL.

On this clone itself: At one of its ends the junction is not consistent with the germline gene, which may arise from a read error. Other DNA sequences of this sample code for an identical CDR3. The CDR3 nucleotides read TGTGCCAGCAGCCTTCATGAGAACACTGAAGCCTTCTTT. It is translated as CASSLHENTEAFF. This rearrangement joins TRBV2 to TRBJ1-1; D is uncertain. CDR1 is SNHLY, CDR2 FYNNEI, per germline. This CDR3 is 13 amino acids long.

In its sample, this clone was seen a few times. The rearrangement joins TRBV6-1 to TRBJ2-3; TRBD1 matches at 7 bases. Unmatched junction bases numbered 11, after V lost 4 bases and J lost 4 bases. The CDR3 sequence is 16 residues long. Germline CDR1 and CDR2: MNHNS and SASEGT. The CDR3 DNA reads TGTGCCAGCAGTGGGGCCCCGGGACAGACTTCAGATACGCAGTATTTT. Protein sequence: CASSGAPGQTSDTQYF.

The genes are TRBV5-4 and TRBJ1-1; tentatively, D is TRBD1 (5 bases). Per germline, CDR1 SGHNT and CDR2 YYREEE (reference sequence). The V end was cut by 4 bases, the J end by 4 bases, with 17 bases between. This CDR3 region has 15 residues. CDR3 sequence: CASSLLDQGATEAFF. The CDR3, as DNA: TGTGCCAGCAGCCTCCTAGATCAAGGGGCCACTGAAGCTTTCTTT.

The table lists this clone with a count of one. This chain joins TRBV28 and TRBJ2-7; 10 bases map to TRBD1. This CDR3 comprises 15 residues. The germline V gene has CDR1 MDHEN and CDR2 SYDVKM. The junction had 7 bases not matched to a gene; V was cut back by 1 base and J by 7 bases. The DNA of the CDR3 is TGTGCCAGCAGTTTATTTCGACAGGGGGCGGAAGAGCAGTACTTC. It translates to CASSLFRQGAEEQYF.

This chain links TRBV27 with TRBJ1-2; 10 bases agree with TRBD1. Per the germline V gene, CDR1 is MNHEY and CDR2 is SMNVEV (reference sequence). The length of the CDR3 is 14 residues. V shed 5 bases and J 7 bases; nucleotides not matched to a gene: 7. The CDR3 region is CASSGDRGGVGYTF. DNA of the CDR3: TGTGCCAGCAGTGGGGACAGGGGAGGTGTTGGCTACACCTTC.

The chain couples TRBV9 to TRBJ1-6; no reliable D call. V shed 3 bases and J shed 7 bases, with 14 bases lying between them. Germline values: CDR1 SGDLS, CDR2 YYNGEE. The length of the CDR3 is 15 residues. The CDR3 region is CASSALDGNNSPLHF. The CDR3 DNA is TGTGCCAGCAGCGCTTTGGACGGCAACAATTCACCCCTCCACTTT.

This chain links TRBV19 with TRBJ1-1, with D tentatively TRBD1 (6 bases). Germline V gene sequence: CDR1 LNHDA, CDR2 SQIVND (reference sequence). Trimming left V 7 bases short and J 5 bases short, with 17 bases between. The CDR3 runs 14 residues. CDR3 region: CASTHSGRGTEAFF. CDR3 coding DNA: TGTGCCAGTACCCACAGCGGCAGGGGAACTGAAGCTTTCTTT.

The gene calls are TRBV7-3 and TRBJ2-1; 10 positions match TRBD2. With 5 bases clipped from V and 0 bases from J, the junction kept 10 bases outside the gene matches. The germline CDR1 and CDR2 sequences are SGHTA and FQGTGA. There are 18 residues in the CDR3. The CDR3 region has the DNA TGTGCCAGCAGCGTCGTATCTAGCGGGGGTGGCTCCTACAATGAGCAGTTCTTC. Translating it yields CASSVVSSGGGSYNEQFF.

The rearrangement joins TRBV10-3 to TRBJ2-7; 9 positions match TRBD1. CDR3 length: 15 residues. Losses at the gene ends were 3 bases for V and 6 bases for J; bases not matched to a gene: 9. CDR1 is ENHRY and CDR2 is SYGVKD in the germline V gene. CDR3 protein: CAISDSNRGPGEQYF. In DNA form, the CDR3 reads TGTGCCATCAGTGATTCGAACAGGGGGCCCGGCGAGCAGTACTTC.

The J gene is TRBJ1-5, the V gene TRBV6-5, with D hard to call. The CDR3 runs to 14 residues. Germline values: CDR1 MNHEY, CDR2 SVGAGI. The V end lost 0 bases, the J end lost 7 bases, and 10 bases lay between the germline ends. The CDR3 reads CASSYSTGGQPQHF. CDR3 coding DNA: TGTGCCAGCAGTTACTCGACGGGAGGGCAGCCCCAGCATTTT.

The V call is TRBV19, the J call TRBJ1-5; no reliable D call. Germline values: CDR1 LNHDA, CDR2 SQIVND (reference sequence). The CDR3 has 13 residues. Trimming removed 2 bases from V and 3 bases from J, with 5 bases in between. Written as DNA, the CDR3 is TGTGCCAGTAGTATAAGGGCCAATCAGCCCCAGCATTTT. Protein product: CASSIRANQPQHF.

The rearrangement joins TRBV5-5 to TRBJ2-1, with D tentatively TRBD2 (6 bases). This CDR3 is 17 amino acids long. V was pared by 4 bases and J by 0 bases, with 17 bases between. The germline V gene encodes CDR1 SGHKS and CDR2 YYEKEE (reference sequence). CDR3 region: CASSPAGRLGSYNEQFF. The CDR3 DNA is TGTGCCAGCAGCCCGGCGGGGCGTCTGGGCTCCTACAATGAGCAGTTCTTC. Full variable domain (rest looked up from reference TRBV5-5 and TRBJ2-1): DAGVTQSPTHLIKTRGQQVTLRCSPISGHKSVSWYQQVLGQGPQFIFQYYEKEERGRGNFPDRFSARQFPNYSSELNVNALLLGDSALYLCASSPAGRLGSYNEQFFGPGTRLTVL.

V is TRBV7-9 and J is TRBJ2-2; a possible D gene is TRBD2 (5 bases). V was shortened by 8 bases and J by 6 bases, with 16 bases between the two germline ends. CDR1 and CDR2 from the germline V gene are SEHNR and FQNEAQ (reference sequence). CDR3 length: 14 amino acids. This CDR3 is CASGIRGSSGELFF. The CDR3 DNA sequence: TGTGCCAGCGGTATCCGGGGATCGTCCGGGGAGCTGTTTTTT.

The rearrangement uses TRBV19 and TRBJ2-1, with 12 positions matching TRBD2. This CDR3 comprises 16 residues. CDR1 LNHDA and CDR2 SQIVND come from the germline V gene (reference sequence). V gave up 6 bases and J gave up 5 bases; unmatched junction bases: 8. The CDR3 bases are TGTGCCAGTAGACCCCTAGCGGGAGGGCCCAACAATGAGCAGTTCTTC. Protein: CASRPLAGGPNNEQFF.

The rearrangement uses TRBV19 and TRBJ1-5; D perhaps matches TRBD1 (5 bases). Trimming left V 3 bases short and J 0 bases short, with 18 bases between. Germline V gene data show CDR1 as LNHDA and CDR2 as SQIVND (reference sequence). The CDR3 spans 18 residues. The CDR3 DNA reads as TGTGCCAGTAGTATGGGTCCTGGGACGCCTGCTAGCAATCAGCCCCAGCATTTT. Amino acid sequence: CASSMGPGTPASNQPQHF.

This chain joins TRBV30 and TRBJ2-2; TRBD2 agrees at 8 bases. Germline trimming cut 0 bases from V and 5 bases from J; bases unmatched to any gene: 5. Germline CDR1 reads GTSNPN; CDR2 reads SVGIG (reference sequence). The CDR3 loop spans 15 amino acids. The CDR3 nucleotides are TGTGCCTGGAGTGTTGCGGGGGGTTGGACCGGGGAGCTGTTTTTT. This gives the protein CAWSVAGGWTGELFF.

This chain connects TRBV11-2 to TRBJ2-7; 12 nucleotides agree with TRBD2. CDR1 and CDR2 from the germline V gene are SGHAT and FQNNGV. This CDR3 region has 19 residues. The V and J ends lost 2 bases and 0 bases, in that order; junction bases with no gene match: 11. CDR3 amino acids: CASSLSFGLAGLYSYEQYF. DNA for the CDR3: TGTGCCAGCAGCTTATCTTTCGGACTAGCGGGACTTTACTCCTACGAGCAGTACTTC.

The genes are TRBV19 and TRBJ1-1; no clear D. CDR1 and CDR2 from the germline V gene are LNHDA and SQIVND (reference sequence). V lost 3 bases and J 1 base, leaving 3 bases between the germline ends. CDR3 length: 12 residues. CDR3: CASSMGNTEAFF. CDR3 coding DNA: TGTGCCAGTAGTATGGGGAACACTGAAGCTTTCTTT.

The chain carries TRBV7-9 and TRBJ1-1; 11 bases fit TRBD1. Germline V CDR1 and CDR2: SEHNR, FQNEAQ (reference sequence). V was clipped by 4 bases and J by 3 bases; unmatched bases: 10. This CDR3 is 17 amino acids long. CDR3 nucleotide sequence: TGTGCCAGCAGCTCCGGACAGGGGGCCCGAGTGGACACTGAAGCTTTCTTT. Protein product: CASSSGQGARVDTEAFF. Full variable domain (remainder filled in from reference TRBV7-9 and TRBJ1-1): DTGVSQNPRHKITKRGQNVTFRCDPISEHNRLYWYRQTLGQGPEFLTYFQNEAQLEKSRLLSDRFSAERPKGSFSTLEIQRTEQGDSAMYLCASSSGQGARVDTEAFFGQGTRLTVV.